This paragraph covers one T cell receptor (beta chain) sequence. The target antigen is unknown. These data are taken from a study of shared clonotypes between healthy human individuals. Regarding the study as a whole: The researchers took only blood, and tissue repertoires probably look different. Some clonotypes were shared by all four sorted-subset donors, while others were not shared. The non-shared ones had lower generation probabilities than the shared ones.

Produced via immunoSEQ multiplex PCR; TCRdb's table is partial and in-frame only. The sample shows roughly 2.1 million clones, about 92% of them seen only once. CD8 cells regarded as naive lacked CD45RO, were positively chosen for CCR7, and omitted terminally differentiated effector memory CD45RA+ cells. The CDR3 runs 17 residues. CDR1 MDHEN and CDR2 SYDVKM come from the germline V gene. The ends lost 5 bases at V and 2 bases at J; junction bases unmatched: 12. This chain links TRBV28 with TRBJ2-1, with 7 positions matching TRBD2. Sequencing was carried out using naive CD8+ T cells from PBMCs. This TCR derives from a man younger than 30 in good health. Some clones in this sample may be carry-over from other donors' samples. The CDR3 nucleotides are TGTGCCAGCAGTCCCACCCCCCTAGCGGAGGCCTACAATGAGCAGTTCTTC. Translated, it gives CASSPTPLAEAYNEQFF.